This T cell receptor (beta chain) was retrieved from a study of low-dose radiotherapy and immunotherapy resistance in tumors. This CDR3 spans 16 amino acids. V lost 7 bases and J 6 bases, leaving 21 bases between the germline ends. Patients eligible had advanced solid tumors without tumor-infiltrating lymphocytes. This clonotype was recorded only once. TRAV and TRBV primers primed cDNA for both TCRalpha and TCRbeta. TCR amplification ran 20 PCR cycles using constant-region and V-primer adapter primers. TCRdb re-called the reads with MiXCR, one entry per CDR3 protein. The table records around 11,000 distinct CDR3 sequences, about half of them present only once.

V and J are TRBV12-3 or TRBV12-4 and TRBJ2-2; TRBD1 might be the D (6 bases). The source is a human donor with advanced metastatic prostate, ovarian, gallbladder or colorectal cancer (not recorded which). This table probably holds off-target reads from a library built for another chain. The chain's CDR3 is CASNPQGHAVPGELFF. CDR3 DNA sequence: TGTGCCAGCAACCCTCAGGGACACGCCGTGCCCGGGGAGCTGTTTTTT.